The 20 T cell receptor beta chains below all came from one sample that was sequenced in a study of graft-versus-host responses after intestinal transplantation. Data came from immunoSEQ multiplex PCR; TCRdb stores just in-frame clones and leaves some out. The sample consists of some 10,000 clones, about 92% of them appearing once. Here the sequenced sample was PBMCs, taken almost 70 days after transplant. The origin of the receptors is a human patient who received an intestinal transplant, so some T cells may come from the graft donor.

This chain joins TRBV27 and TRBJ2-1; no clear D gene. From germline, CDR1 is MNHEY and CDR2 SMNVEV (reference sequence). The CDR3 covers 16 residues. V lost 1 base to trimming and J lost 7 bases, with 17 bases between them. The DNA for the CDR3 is TGTGCCAGCAGTTTATTCTCTGTTCCCCCCCGGAATGAGCAGTTCTTC. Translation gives CASSLFSVPPRNEQFF.

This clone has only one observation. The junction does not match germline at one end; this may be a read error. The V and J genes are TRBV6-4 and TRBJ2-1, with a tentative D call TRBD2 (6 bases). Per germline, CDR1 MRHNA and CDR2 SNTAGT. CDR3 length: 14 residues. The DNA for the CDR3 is TGTGCCAGCAGTGTGGGGGACTCCCACAATGAGCAGTTCTTC. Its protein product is CASSVGDSHNEQFF.

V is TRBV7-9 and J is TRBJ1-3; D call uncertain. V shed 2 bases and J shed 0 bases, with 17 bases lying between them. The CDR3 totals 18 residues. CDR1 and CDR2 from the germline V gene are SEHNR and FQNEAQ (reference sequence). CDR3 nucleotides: TGTGCCAGCAGCTTACTTCCTTGGAATCTAAGCTCTGGAAACACCATATATTTT. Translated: CASSLLPWNLSSGNTIYF.

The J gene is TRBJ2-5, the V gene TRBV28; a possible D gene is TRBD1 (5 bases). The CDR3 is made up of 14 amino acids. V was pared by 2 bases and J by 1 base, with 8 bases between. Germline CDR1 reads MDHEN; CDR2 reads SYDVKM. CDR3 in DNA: TGTGCCAGCAGTTTAAGACAGCTCCAAGAGACCCAGTACTTC. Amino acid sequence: CASSLRQLQETQYF.

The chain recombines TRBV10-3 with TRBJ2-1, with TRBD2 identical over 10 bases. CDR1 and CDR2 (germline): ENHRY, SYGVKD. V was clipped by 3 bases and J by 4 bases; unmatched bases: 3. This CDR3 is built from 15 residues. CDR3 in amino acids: CAISEGTSAYNEQFF. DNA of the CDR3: TGTGCCATCAGTGAAGGGACTAGCGCTTACAATGAGCAGTTCTTC.

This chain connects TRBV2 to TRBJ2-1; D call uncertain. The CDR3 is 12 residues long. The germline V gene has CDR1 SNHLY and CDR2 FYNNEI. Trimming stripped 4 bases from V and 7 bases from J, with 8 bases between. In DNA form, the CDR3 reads TGTGCCAGCAGTGCTTTGGTGAATGAGCAGTTCTTC. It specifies CASSALVNEQFF.

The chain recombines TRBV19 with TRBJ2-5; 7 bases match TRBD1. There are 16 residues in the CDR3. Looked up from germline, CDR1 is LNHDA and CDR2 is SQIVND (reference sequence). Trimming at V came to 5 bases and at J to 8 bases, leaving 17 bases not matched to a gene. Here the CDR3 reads CASSVWGTAAPVTQYF. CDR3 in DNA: TGTGCCAGTAGTGTCTGGGGGACAGCCGCTCCCGTTACCCAGTACTTC. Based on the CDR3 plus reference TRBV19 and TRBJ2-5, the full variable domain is DGGITQSPKYLFRKEGQNVTLSCEQNLNHDAMYWYRQDPGQGLRLIYYSQIVNDFQKGDIAEGYSVSREKKESFPLTVTSAQKNPTAFYLCASSVWGTAAPVTQYFGPGTRLLVL.

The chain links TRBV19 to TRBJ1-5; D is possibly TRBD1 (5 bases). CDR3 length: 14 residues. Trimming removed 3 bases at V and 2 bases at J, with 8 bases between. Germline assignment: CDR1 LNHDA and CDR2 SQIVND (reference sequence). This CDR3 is CASSILQGNQPQHF. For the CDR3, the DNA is TGTGCCAGTAGTATCCTACAGGGCAATCAGCCCCAGCATTTT.

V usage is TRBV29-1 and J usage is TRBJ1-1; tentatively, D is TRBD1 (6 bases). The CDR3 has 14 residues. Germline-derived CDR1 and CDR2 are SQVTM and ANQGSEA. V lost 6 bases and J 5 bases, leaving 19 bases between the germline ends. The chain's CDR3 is CSVETRQASTEAFF. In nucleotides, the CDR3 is TGCAGCGTCGAAACAAGACAGGCGTCTACTGAAGCTTTCTTT.

CDR3 sequence (DNA): TGTGCCAGCAGCTCAGAGTATGACAGGGTCGGCTACACCTTC. The encoded protein is CASSSEYDRVGYTF. The V gene is TRBV6-6, the J gene TRBJ1-2, with 7 bases identical to TRBD1. CDR3 length: 14 amino acids. J lost 8 bases, V lost 6 bases, and 12 bases had no gene match. Germline V gives CDR1 MNHNY, CDR2 SVGAGI (reference sequence).

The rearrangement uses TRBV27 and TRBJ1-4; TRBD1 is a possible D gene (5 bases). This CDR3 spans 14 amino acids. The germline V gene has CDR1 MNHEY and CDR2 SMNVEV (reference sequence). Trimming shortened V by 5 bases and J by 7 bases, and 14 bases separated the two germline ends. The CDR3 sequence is CASSPELGGEKLFF. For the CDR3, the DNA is TGTGCCAGCAGTCCCGAGTTGGGGGGTGAAAAACTGTTTTTT.

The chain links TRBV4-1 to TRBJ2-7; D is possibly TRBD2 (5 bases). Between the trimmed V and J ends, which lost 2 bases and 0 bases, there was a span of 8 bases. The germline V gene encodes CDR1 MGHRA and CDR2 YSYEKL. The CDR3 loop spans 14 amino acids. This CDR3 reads CASSQQGSSYEQYF. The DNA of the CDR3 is TGCGCCAGCAGCCAACAAGGGAGCTCCTACGAGCAGTACTTC.

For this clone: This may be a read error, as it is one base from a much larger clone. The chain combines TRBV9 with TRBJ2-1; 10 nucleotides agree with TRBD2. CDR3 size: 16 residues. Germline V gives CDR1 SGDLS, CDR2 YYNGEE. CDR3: CASSGTSGYSYNERFF. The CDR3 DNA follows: TGTGCCAGCAGCGGGACTAGCGGTTACTCCTACAATGAGCGGTTCTTC.

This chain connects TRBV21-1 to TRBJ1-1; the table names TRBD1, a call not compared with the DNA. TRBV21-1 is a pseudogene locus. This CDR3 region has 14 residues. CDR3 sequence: CASSKGTGNTEAFF. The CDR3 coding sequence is TGTGCCAGCAGCAAAGGGACAGGGAACACTGAAGCTTTCTTT.

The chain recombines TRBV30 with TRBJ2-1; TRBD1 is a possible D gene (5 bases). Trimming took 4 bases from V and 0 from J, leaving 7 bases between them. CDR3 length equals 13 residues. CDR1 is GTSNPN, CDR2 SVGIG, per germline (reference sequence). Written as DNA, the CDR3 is TGTGCCTGGACCAGGGACTCCTACAATGAGCAGTTCTTC. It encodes CAWTRDSYNEQFF.

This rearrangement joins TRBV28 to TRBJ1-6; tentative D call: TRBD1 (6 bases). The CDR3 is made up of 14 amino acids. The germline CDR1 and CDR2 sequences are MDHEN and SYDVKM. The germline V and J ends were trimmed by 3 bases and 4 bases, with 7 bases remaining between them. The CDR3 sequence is CASSLGQYNSPLHF. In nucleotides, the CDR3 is TGTGCCAGCAGTTTGGGACAATATAATTCACCCCTCCACTTT.

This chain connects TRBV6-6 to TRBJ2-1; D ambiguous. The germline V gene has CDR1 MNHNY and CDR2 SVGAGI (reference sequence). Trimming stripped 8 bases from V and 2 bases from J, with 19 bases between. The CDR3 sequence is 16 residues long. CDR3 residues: CASLSTGSDAYNEQFF. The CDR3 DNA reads TGTGCCAGCCTCTCCACCGGGTCGGATGCCTACAATGAGCAGTTCTTC.

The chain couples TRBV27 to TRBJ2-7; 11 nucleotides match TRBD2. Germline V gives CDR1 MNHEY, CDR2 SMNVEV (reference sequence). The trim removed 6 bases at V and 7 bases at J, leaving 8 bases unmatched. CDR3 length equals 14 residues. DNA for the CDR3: TGTGCCAGCAGCCTCGGACTAGCGGGTCGAGAGCAGTACTTC. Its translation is CASSLGLAGREQYF.

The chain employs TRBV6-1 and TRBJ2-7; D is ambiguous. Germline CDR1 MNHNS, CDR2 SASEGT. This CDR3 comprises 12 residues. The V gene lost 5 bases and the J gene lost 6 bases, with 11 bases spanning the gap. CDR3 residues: CASSPDNREQYF. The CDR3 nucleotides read TGTGCCAGCAGTCCCGATAATCGCGAGCAGTACTTC.

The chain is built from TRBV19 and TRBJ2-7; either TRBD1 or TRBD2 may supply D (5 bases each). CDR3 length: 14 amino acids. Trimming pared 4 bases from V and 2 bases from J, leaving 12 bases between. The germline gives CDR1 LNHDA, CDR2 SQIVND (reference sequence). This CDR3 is CASSTRDGAYEQYF. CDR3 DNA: TGTGCCAGTAGTACCCGGGACGGAGCCTACGAGCAGTACTTC.